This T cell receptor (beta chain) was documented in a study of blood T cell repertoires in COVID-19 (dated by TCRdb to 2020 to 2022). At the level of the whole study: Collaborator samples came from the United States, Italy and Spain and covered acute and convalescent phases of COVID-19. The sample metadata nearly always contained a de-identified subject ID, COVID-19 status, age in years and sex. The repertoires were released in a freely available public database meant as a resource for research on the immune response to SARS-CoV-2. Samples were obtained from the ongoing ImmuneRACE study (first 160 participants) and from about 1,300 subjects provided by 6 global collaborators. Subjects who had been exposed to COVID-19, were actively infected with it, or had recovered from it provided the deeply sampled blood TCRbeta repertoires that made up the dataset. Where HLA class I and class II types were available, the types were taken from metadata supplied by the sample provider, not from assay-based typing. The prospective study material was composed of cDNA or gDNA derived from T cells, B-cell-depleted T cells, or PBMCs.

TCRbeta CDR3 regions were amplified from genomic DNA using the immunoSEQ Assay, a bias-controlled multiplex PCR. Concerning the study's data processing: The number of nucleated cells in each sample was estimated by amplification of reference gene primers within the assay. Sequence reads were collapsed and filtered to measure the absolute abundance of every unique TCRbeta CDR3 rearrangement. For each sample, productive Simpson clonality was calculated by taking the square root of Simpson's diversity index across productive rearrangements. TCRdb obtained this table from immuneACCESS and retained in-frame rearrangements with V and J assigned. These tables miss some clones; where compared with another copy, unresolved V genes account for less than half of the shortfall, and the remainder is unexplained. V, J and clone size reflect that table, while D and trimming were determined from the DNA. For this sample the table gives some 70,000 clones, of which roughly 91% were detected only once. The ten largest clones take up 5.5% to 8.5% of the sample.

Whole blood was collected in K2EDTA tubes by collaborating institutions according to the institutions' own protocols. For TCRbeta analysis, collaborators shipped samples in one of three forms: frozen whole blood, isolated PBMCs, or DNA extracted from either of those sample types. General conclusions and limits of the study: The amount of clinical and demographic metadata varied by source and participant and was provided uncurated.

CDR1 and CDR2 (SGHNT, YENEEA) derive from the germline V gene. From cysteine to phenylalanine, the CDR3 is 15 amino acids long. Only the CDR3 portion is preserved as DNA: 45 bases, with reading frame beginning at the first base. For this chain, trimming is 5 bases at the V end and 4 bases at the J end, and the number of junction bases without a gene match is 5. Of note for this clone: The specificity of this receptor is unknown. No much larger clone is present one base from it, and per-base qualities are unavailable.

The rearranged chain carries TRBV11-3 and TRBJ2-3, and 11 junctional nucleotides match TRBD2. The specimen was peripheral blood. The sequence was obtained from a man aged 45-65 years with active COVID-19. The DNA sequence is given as TGTGCCAGCAGCCGTAGCGGGGGGGCCTCAGATACGCAGTATTTT. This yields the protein CASSRSGGASDTQYF. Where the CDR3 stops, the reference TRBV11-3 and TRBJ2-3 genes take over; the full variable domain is EAGVVQSPRYKIIEKKQPVAFWCNPISGHNTLYWYLQNLGQGPELLIRYENEEAVDDSQLPKDRFSAERLKGVDSTLKIQPAELGDSAVYLCASSRSGGASDTQYFGPGTRLTVL.